This T cell receptor beta chain is drawn from a study of T cell responses to AZD1222 COVID-19 vaccine. Study results and limitations: Repertoire collection took place solely once the T cell response had peaked.

This clone appeared once. Its antigen remains unidentified. The CDR3 is 15 amino acids. Germline CDR1 reads MDHEN; CDR2 reads SYDVKM. The V segment lost 5 bases and the J segment 2 bases; nucleotides outside the gene matches: 5. The protocol was immunoSEQ multiplex PCR, while the TCRdb copy is restricted to in-frame clones and leaves out a portion. The repertoire consists of roughly 250,000 clones, with 93% occurring once and the leading ten covering 0.55%. Sequenced here: peripheral blood, sampled on day 0 of AZD1222 vaccination. The chain is built from TRBV28 and TRBJ1-1; 10 nucleotides line up with TRBD1. This TCR was sampled from an adult in good health. The CDR3, as DNA: TGTGCCAGCAGTCGACAGGGGGCGAGAAACACTGAAGCTTTCTTT. Its translation: CASSRQGARNTEAFF.